This T cell receptor beta chain was captured in a study of shared clonotypes between healthy human individuals. Study findings and constraints: Naive CD4 clonotypes were shared across several donors at about 5.2%.

CDR1 and CDR2 from the germline V gene are LNHDA and SQIVND (reference sequence). Trimming took off 1 base at V and 2 bases at J, with 12 bases between the two ends. This CDR3 has 15 residues. In the naive CD8 group, cells lacked CD45RO and were positively selected for CCR7, so terminally differentiated effector memory CD45RA+ cells were left out. Only Caucasian adults living in Nashville, Tennessee made up the donor group. With respect to this clone: Its antigen remains unidentified.

Profiling relied on immunoSEQ multiplex PCR, and the TCRdb table lists in-frame clones only, not all of them. The sample holds approximately 2,000,000 clones, around 93% seen once. The TCR was taken from a man aged 18 to 35 in good health. Some clones in this sample may be carry-over from other donors' samples. Sequenced input: naive CD8+ T cells from PBMCs. The rearrangement links TRBV19 to TRBJ2-7; D call uncertain. Here the CDR3 reads CASSIVQVSPYEQYF. The CDR3 DNA reads as TGTGCCAGTAGTATAGTCCAAGTCAGTCCCTACGAGCAGTACTTC.